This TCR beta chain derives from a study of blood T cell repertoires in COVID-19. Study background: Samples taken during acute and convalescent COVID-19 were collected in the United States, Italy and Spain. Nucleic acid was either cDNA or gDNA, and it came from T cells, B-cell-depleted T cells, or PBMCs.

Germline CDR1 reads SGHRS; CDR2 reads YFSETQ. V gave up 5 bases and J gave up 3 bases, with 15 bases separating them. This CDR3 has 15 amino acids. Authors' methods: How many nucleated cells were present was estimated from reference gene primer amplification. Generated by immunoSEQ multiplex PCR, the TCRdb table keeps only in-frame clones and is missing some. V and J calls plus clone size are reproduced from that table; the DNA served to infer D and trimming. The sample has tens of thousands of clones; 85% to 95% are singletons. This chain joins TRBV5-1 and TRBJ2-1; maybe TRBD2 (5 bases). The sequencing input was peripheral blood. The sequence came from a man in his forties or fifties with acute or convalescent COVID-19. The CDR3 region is CASSGGLGNYNEQFF. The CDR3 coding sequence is TGCGCCAGCAGTGGTGGACTGGGCAACTACAATGAGCAGTTCTTC.